These 5 T cell receptor beta chains came from one sample sequenced in a study of response to subunit inactivated influenza vaccine (dated by TCRdb to about 2018). Libraries were constructed by RT-PCR. The run used an Illumina HiSeq 2500. TCRdb handled the public reads itself, with Q25 trimming in fastp and clone calling in MiXCR, and kept productive beta chains. Duplicate CDR3 protein sequences are folded into a single record with the most common DNA and genes. In this sample the table shows a few hundred thousand distinct CDR3 sequences, more than 7% of which occur a single time. In total, the top ten clones hold less than 15% of the sample. The sequencing used PBMCs from blood, collected 23 to 25 months after vaccination. These receptors all come from a man between 50 and 75 years old who received an inactivated influenza vaccine. Donor details come from another sample of the same person, matched by shared clones.

This clonotype was seen a handful of times. The gene calls are TRBV4-3 and TRBJ2-7; D is perhaps TRBD1 (6 bases). Trimming pared 0 bases from V and 6 bases from J, leaving 18 bases between. This CDR3 is 16 amino acids long. CDR1 LGHNA and CDR2 YSLEER come from the germline V gene. The CDR3 protein is CASSQDSRGWGLEQYF. In DNA form, the CDR3 reads TGCGCCAGCAGCCAAGATTCAAGGGGATGGGGGCTCGAGCAGTACTTC.

The CDR3 DNA reads as TGTGCCAGCAGTTCCCCCTGGGACAAAAGCACAGATACGCAGTATTTT. This codes for CASSSPWDKSTDTQYF. The genes are TRBV28 and TRBJ2-3; D perhaps matches TRBD1 (6 bases). The CDR3 is 16 residues long. Trimming left V 4 bases short and J 0 bases short, with 14 bases between. Germline CDR1 reads MDHEN; CDR2 reads SYDVKM.

This clonotype was counted between two and nine times. J is TRBJ2-3 and V is TRBV12-3 or TRBV12-4; D is unclear. CDR3 size: 15 residues. Trimming took 2 bases from V and 0 from J, leaving 9 bases between them. The CDR3 protein is CASSLIWGSTDTQYF. CDR3 in DNA: TGTGCCAGCAGTTTAATTTGGGGAAGCACAGATACGCAGTATTTT.

The chain uses TRBV4-1 and TRBJ2-1, with TRBD2 matching 11 bases. V lost 4 bases, J lost 2 bases, and 4 bases stayed unmatched. Looked up from germline, CDR1 is MGHRA and CDR2 is YSYEKL. There are 16 residues in the CDR3. CDR3 loop: CASSLPGLAAYNEQFF. Written as DNA, the CDR3 is TGCGCCAGCAGCCTCCCGGGACTAGCGGCCTACAATGAGCAGTTCTTC.

This clonotype was picked up a small number of times. This sequence joins TRBV5-1 and TRBJ2-5; D uncertain. V gave up 2 bases and J gave up 10 bases, with 18 bases separating them. Germline CDR1 is SGHRS and CDR2 is YFSETQ. The CDR3 extends over 14 amino acids. CDR3 residues: CASSFGEQRGVQYF. The CDR3 DNA is TGCGCCAGCAGCTTTGGGGAACAAAGAGGTGTCCAGTACTTC.